The 10 T cell receptor beta chains below come from one sample, sequenced in a study of a mutant IDH1 vaccine in newly diagnosed glioma (dated by TCRdb to 2020 to 2022). In the paper's terms, the time point label means: week 47, end of study. Every vaccine dose consisted of 300 ug of a 20-mer mutant IDH1 peptide in Montanide, administered subcutaneously together with topical imiquimod. Receptors were amplified or captured by the immunoSEQ multiplex PCR assay. Drawn from immuneACCESS, this table holds only the in-frame rearrangements with V and J called that TCRdb kept. Clones are partly lost; checked studies trace under half to an unresolved V gene and leave the rest unexplained. The sample table lists about 67,000 clones, over 80% of them with a count of one. Of the sample, 3.8% falls within the top ten clones. These receptors lack a known antigen. The source material was PBMCs, sampled from a glioma patient whose treatment included an IDH1 peptide vaccine. These receptors came from a man aged 30-40 years with glioma.

This clone was seen once. The chain uses TRBV2 and TRBJ1-2; 9 nucleotides agree with TRBD1. The germline CDR1 and CDR2 sequences are SNHLY and FYNNEI. Trimming took 5 bases from V and 8 from J; bases not matched to a gene: 12. The CDR3 is 15 residues long. The CDR3 nucleotides read TGTGCCAGCAGTAGGCCGGGACAGGGTACGAGGGGCTACACCTTC. Its protein product is CASSRPGQGTRGYTF.

V usage is TRBV7-9 and J usage is TRBJ1-2, with D hard to call. The CDR3 has 14 amino acids. Trimming took off 1 base at V and 2 bases at J, with 8 bases between the two ends. CDR1 and CDR2 (germline): SEHNR, FQNEAQ (reference sequence). The CDR3 region has the DNA TGTGCCAGCAGCTTAGGCAAGGGAAACTATGGCTACACCTTC. Encoded protein: CASSLGKGNYGYTF.

Only one count was recorded for this clone. CDR3 amino acids: CASSIDLGLAGEETQYF. CDR3 sequence (DNA): TGTGCCAGTAGTATAGATCTGGGACTAGCGGGGGAAGAGACCCAGTACTTC. The gene calls are TRBV19 and TRBJ2-5; 14 nucleotides match TRBD2. The V and J ends lost 0 bases and 3 bases, in that order; junction bases with no gene match: 3. The CDR3 extends over 17 amino acids. Germline-derived CDR1 and CDR2 are LNHDA and SQIVND (reference sequence).

This clone was seen just once. The rearrangement links TRBV18 to TRBJ2-1; D remains ambiguous. Germline loops: CDR1 KGHSH, CDR2 LQKENI. V was clipped by 3 bases and J by 2 bases, with 8 bases between them. The CDR3 spans 14 residues. The CDR3 reads CASSPPATYNEQFF. The CDR3 DNA is TGTGCCAGCTCACCCCCAGCGACCTACAATGAGCAGTTCTTC.

This chain uses TRBV10-3 with TRBJ1-2, with 8 bases fitting TRBD1. Trimming at V came to 0 bases and at J to 3 bases, leaving 9 bases not matched to a gene. The CDR3 is 17 residues long. CDR1 and CDR2 from the germline V gene are ENHRY and SYGVKD. CDR3: CAISESTQTGDDYGYTF. In nucleotides, the CDR3 is TGTGCCATCAGTGAGTCGACTCAGACAGGGGACGACTATGGCTACACCTTC.

CDR3 sequence reads: CASSLATGGSGANVLTF. CDR3 coding DNA: TGTGCCAGCAGCTTAGCGACGGGGGGCTCTGGGGCCAACGTCCTGACTTTC. This chain uses TRBV7-6 with TRBJ2-6; 7 bases align to TRBD2. V lost 0 bases, J lost 0 bases, and 2 bases stayed unmatched. Germline values: CDR1 SGHVS, CDR2 FNYEAQ. The CDR3 covers 17 residues.

J is TRBJ1-2 and V is TRBV19; 10 bases align to TRBD1. The CDR3 sequence is 16 residues long. Germline values: CDR1 LNHDA, CDR2 SQIVND (reference sequence). With V trimmed by 7 bases and J by 4 bases, 12 bases remained unmatched. The CDR3, as DNA: TGTGCCAGTACCACCACTCCGGGACAGGGGACCTATGGCTACACCTTC. The encoded protein is CASTTTPGQGTYGYTF.

The chain employs TRBV6-5 and TRBJ2-7; D gene uncertain. V was cut by 0 bases and J by 4 bases, with 7 bases left in between. Germline CDR1 reads MNHEY; CDR2 reads SVGAGI. This CDR3 has 13 amino acids. CDR3 sequence (DNA): TGTGCCAGCAGTTACTCATTCTTATACGAGCAGTACTTC. It is translated as CASSYSFLYEQYF.

This clone came up once. The V call is TRBV4-1, the J call TRBJ2-7, with D unresolved. The CDR3 has 13 residues. CDR1 is MGHRA and CDR2 is YSYEKL in the germline V gene. V dropped 2 bases and J dropped 4 bases, with 9 bases sitting between them. CDR3 amino acids: CASSQTAAYEQYF. The CDR3 DNA reads TGCGCCAGCAGCCAAACGGCGGCTTACGAGCAGTACTTC.

This chain connects TRBV13 to TRBJ2-5; 7 bases are a match to TRBD1. The CDR3 is 14 residues long. V shed 6 bases and J 5 bases; nucleotides not matched to a gene: 9. Germline V CDR1 and CDR2: PRHDT, FYEKMQ (reference sequence). In DNA form, the CDR3 reads TGTGCCAGCAGAGTGACAGGGTCGCAGGAGACCCAGTACTTC. Translated: CASRVTGSQETQYF.